This T cell receptor beta chain is from a study of blood T cell repertoires in COVID-19. TCRdb's copy holds only in-frame clones and misses some; the assay was immunoSEQ multiplex PCR. The table has about 480,000 clones, roughly 89% seen once. CDR1 LGHNT and CDR2 FRNRAP come from the germline V gene. The CDR3 covers 16 residues. V lost 0 bases, J lost 6 bases, and 18 bases lay in between. The chain has TRBV12-5 and TRBJ2-7; maybe TRBD2 (6 bases). The TCR originated in a young man with COVID-19, enrolled during active disease. Sequencing input: peripheral blood. This CDR3 is CASGLVPGGAVAEQYF. Here the CDR3 DNA reads TGTGCTAGTGGTTTGGTACCCGGAGGGGCGGTAGCCGAGCAGTACTTC. The full variable domain, rest sourced from reference TRBV12-5 and TRBJ2-7, is DARVTQTPRHKVTEMGQEVTMRCQPILGHNTVFWYRQTMMQGLELLAYFRNRAPLDDSGMPKDRFSAEMPDATLATLKIQPSEPRDSAVYFCASGLVPGGAVAEQYFGPGTRLTVT.